One sample yielded the 19 T cell receptor beta chains listed below, sequenced in a study of human T cells and chemical hapten exposure. The time point denotes: patch test 3, about 24 weeks after DPC sensitization. Indicated treatment: therapeutic diphenylcyclopropenone sensitization with weekly scalp DPC. TCRdb itself ran the RACE reads through MiXCR, one entry per CDR3 protein. The table lists 100,000 or so distinct CDR3 sequences, about 34% of them singletons. The specimen comprised whole blood, sampled in connection with sensitization to the hapten diphenylcyclopropenone (DPC). These receptors were obtained from a man between 40 and 49 years old with alopecia areata. Some clones in this sample may be carry-over from other donors' samples.

The J gene is TRBJ2-2, the V gene TRBV29-1; the match to TRBD2 covers 14 bases. The V gene end was trimmed by 7 bases and the J gene end by 6 bases; junction bases not matched to a gene: 7. CDR3 length: 15 residues. Germline CDR1 and CDR2: SQVTM and ANQGSEA. The CDR3 here is CSAKTSGRVAGELFF. CDR3 DNA: TGCAGCGCTAAGACTAGCGGGAGGGTCGCCGGGGAGCTGTTTTTT.

V is TRBV7-9 and J is TRBJ2-5; D ambiguous. Germline V lookup: CDR1 SEHNR, CDR2 FQNEAQ (reference sequence). V was shortened by 4 bases and J by 0 bases, with 9 bases between the two germline ends. The CDR3 extends over 14 amino acids. As DNA, the CDR3 is TGTGCCAGCAGCTCTGGACGCGACCAAGAGACCCAGTACTTC. Its protein is CASSSGRDQETQYF.

This clonotype was found a few times. V usage is TRBV20-1 and J usage is TRBJ2-3; D possibly matches TRBD1 or TRBD2 (5 bases each). Trimming left V 6 bases short and J 3 bases short, with 10 bases between. The germline CDR1 and CDR2 sequences are DFQATT and SNEGSKA (reference sequence). The CDR3 has 12 amino acids. The chain's CDR3 is CSAGDPTDTQYF. The CDR3 bases are TGCAGTGCCGGGGACCCGACAGATACGCAGTATTTT.

The chain combines TRBV6-2 or TRBV6-3 with TRBJ2-7; TRBD2 matches 9 bases. The germline gives CDR1 MNHEY, CDR2 SVGEGT. The V and J ends lost 2 bases and 6 bases, in that order; junction bases with no gene match: 8. The CDR3 length is 15 residues. The CDR3 nucleotides are TGTGCCAGCAGTTACCACGCGGGAGGGCCCTCCGAGCAGTACGTC. It encodes CASSYHAGGPSEQYV.

The chain employs TRBV27 and TRBJ1-1, with D hard to call. CDR1 and CDR2 (germline): MNHEY, SMNVEV (reference sequence). With 1 base removed from V and 1 base from J, the gap between germline ends came to 4 bases. This CDR3 contains 13 residues. CDR3: CASSLWGNTEAFF. CDR3 nucleotide sequence: TGTGCCAGCAGTTTATGGGGGAACACTGAAGCTTTCTTT.

This clonotype has more than one count but fewer than ten. V gene TRBV5-1 combines with J gene TRBJ2-5; TRBD2 is a possible D gene (5 bases). The CDR3 is 12 residues long. Germline CDR1 reads SGHRS; CDR2 reads YFSETQ. Trimming shortened V by 5 bases and J by 0 bases, and 5 bases separated the two germline ends. CDR3 residues: CASRLDQETQYF. For the CDR3, the DNA is TGCGCCAGCAGACTAGACCAAGAGACCCAGTACTTC.

This clonotype was observed a few times. V gene TRBV6-1 combines with J gene TRBJ1-5; D is ambiguous. Between the trimmed V and J ends, which lost 2 bases and 4 bases, there was a span of 9 bases. CDR1 MNHNS and CDR2 SASEGT come from the germline V gene. There are 14 residues in the CDR3. CDR3 in DNA: TGTGCCAGCAGTGAAAGTACAGTGAATCAGCCCCAGCATTTT. This codes for CASSESTVNQPQHF.

The chain employs TRBV2 and TRBJ2-1; the D gene could be TRBD1 or TRBD2 (5 bases each). The CDR3 consists of 14 residues. Germline loops: CDR1 SNHLY, CDR2 FYNNEI. With 8 bases removed from V and 4 bases from J, the gap between germline ends came to 15 bases. CDR3 region: CASCEGRGYNEQFF. The CDR3 DNA reads TGTGCCAGCTGCGAGGGGCGCGGGTACAATGAGCAGTTCTTC.

The chain combines TRBV6-2 or TRBV6-3 with TRBJ2-7; D may correspond to TRBD1 or TRBD2 (5 bases each). Germline lookup yields CDR1 MNHEY and CDR2 SVGEGT. V shed 8 bases and J shed 7 bases, with 15 bases lying between them. This CDR3 region has 12 residues. The CDR3 bases are TGTGCCAGCGCCCAGCCGGGGCGGGAGCAGTACTTC. This sequence encodes CASAQPGREQYF.

This chain joins TRBV10-3 and TRBJ2-3; D may correspond to TRBD1 or TRBD2 (5 bases each). The CDR3 sequence is 13 residues long. The V end was cut by 4 bases, the J end by 1 base, with 6 bases between. Per germline, CDR1 ENHRY and CDR2 SYGVKD. CDR3 residues: CAISGGGTDTQYF. The CDR3 DNA sequence: TGTGCCATCAGTGGAGGGGGCACAGATACGCAGTATTTT.

The chain is built from TRBV27 and TRBJ1-1; weak D call: TRBD1 (5 bases). Trimming removed 5 bases from V and 4 bases from J, with 14 bases in between. The CDR3 contains 14 residues. Germline CDR1 MNHEY, CDR2 SMNVEV (reference sequence). The CDR3 DNA reads as TGTGCCAGCAGTCGGGGGAGAAGGAGCACTGAAGCTTTCTTT. The encoded protein is CASSRGRRSTEAFF.

This clonotype has only a few counts. The chain joins TRBV5-8 to TRBJ1-1; D is undetermined. The CDR3 sequence is 14 residues long. Germline V gene data show CDR1 as SGHTS and CDR2 as YDEGEE. Trimming pared 5 bases from V and 6 bases from J, leaving 17 bases between. The CDR3: CASSPEPLSPEAFF. The CDR3 DNA reads TGTGCCAGCAGTCCTGAACCGCTCTCCCCTGAAGCTTTCTTT.

This clonotype has only a few counts. At one end the junction does not follow the germline gene, possibly because of a read error. The chain uses TRBV7-7 and TRBJ2-7, with no clear D. The CDR3 length is 13 residues. Germline CDR1 SSHAT, CDR2 FNYEAQ (reference sequence). The CDR3: CASSPGRNYEQYF. CDR3 sequence (DNA): TGTGCTAGCAGCCCAGGACGGAACTACGAGCAGTACTTC.

This clonotype was found a few times. The chain joins TRBV30 to TRBJ2-6; either TRBD1 or TRBD2 may supply D (5 bases each). Trimming removed 0 bases from V and 0 bases from J, with 6 bases in between. This CDR3 comprises 15 residues. CDR1 and CDR2 (germline): GTSNPN, SVGIG (reference sequence). CDR3 loop: CAWSVGTSGANVLTF. The CDR3 DNA follows: TGTGCCTGGAGTGTCGGGACCTCTGGGGCCAACGTCCTGACTTTC.

The table lists this clonotype with a few counts. The CDR3 is CAIHGLAGFYEQYV. CDR3 DNA: TGTGCCATCCACGGACTAGCTGGATTCTACGAGCAGTACGTC. The chain is built from TRBV21-1 and TRBJ2-7; TRBD2 was called by the table and not checked on the DNA. TRBV21-1 corresponds to a pseudogene. The CDR3 has 14 residues.

The chain is built from TRBV27 and TRBJ2-4; D is unclear. CDR1 and CDR2 (germline): MNHEY, SMNVEV (reference sequence). This CDR3 spans 13 amino acids. Trimming took 3 bases from V and 5 from J, leaving 8 bases between them. The DNA for the CDR3 is TGTGCCAGCAGTTTTGGGGTCCAAAACATTCAGTACTTC. Residues: CASSFGVQNIQYF.

The gene calls are TRBV20-1 and TRBJ1-1; 8 bases are a match to TRBD1. In germline, CDR1 is DFQATT, CDR2 SNEGSKA (reference sequence). The V gene end was trimmed by 0 bases and the J gene end by 5 bases; junction bases not matched to a gene: 8. The CDR3 consists of 15 residues. CDR3 sequence reads: CSARDSQGAGTEAFF. The CDR3 nucleotides read TGCAGTGCTAGAGATAGTCAGGGGGCCGGGACTGAAGCTTTCTTT.

V is TRBV29-1 and J is TRBJ2-1; 10 bases align to TRBD2. The V gene's germline CDR1 is SQVTM and CDR2 ANQGSEA. This CDR3 is built from 18 residues. After removal of 5 bases from V and 1 base from J, the junction contained 14 bases not matched to a gene. In DNA form, the CDR3 reads TGCAGCGTTAGTCTAGCGGGGGCCAATTACGAGTCCTACAATGAGCAGTTCTTC. Translated, it gives CSVSLAGANYESYNEQFF.

The V and J genes are TRBV5-1 and TRBJ1-4; 7 bases align to TRBD1. Germline CDR1 reads SGHRS; CDR2 reads YFSETQ. V lost 4 bases to trimming and J lost 7 bases; unmatched junction nucleotides: 10. The CDR3 extends over 15 amino acids. Written as DNA, the CDR3 is TGCGCCAGCAGCATCGAGGGGGCGAGCAGTGAAAAACTGTTTTTT. It encodes CASSIEGASSEKLFF. Complete variable domain (other parts from reference TRBV5-1 and TRBJ1-4): KAGVTQTPRYLIKTRGQQVTLSCSPISGHRSVSWYQQTPGQGLQFLFEYFSETQRNKGNFPGRFSGRQFSNSRSEMNVSTLELGDSALYLCASSIEGASSEKLFFGSGTQLSVL.